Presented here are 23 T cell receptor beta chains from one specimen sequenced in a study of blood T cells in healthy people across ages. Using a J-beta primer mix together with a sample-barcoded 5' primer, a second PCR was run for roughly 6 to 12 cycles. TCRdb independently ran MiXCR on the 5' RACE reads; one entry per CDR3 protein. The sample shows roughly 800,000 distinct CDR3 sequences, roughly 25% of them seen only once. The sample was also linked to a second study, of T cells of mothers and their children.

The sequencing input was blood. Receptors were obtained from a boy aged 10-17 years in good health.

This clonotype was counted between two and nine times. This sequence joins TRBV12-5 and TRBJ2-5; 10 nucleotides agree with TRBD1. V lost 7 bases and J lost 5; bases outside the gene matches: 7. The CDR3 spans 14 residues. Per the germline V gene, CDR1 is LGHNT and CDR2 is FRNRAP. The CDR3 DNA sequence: TGTGCTAGTGCCCTGGGACAGGGGCCGGAGACCCAGTACTTC. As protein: CASALGQGPETQYF.

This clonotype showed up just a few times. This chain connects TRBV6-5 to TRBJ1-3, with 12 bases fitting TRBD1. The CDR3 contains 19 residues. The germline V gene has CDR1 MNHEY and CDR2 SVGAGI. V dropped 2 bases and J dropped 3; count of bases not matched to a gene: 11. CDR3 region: CASSYQIPGQGARGNTIYF. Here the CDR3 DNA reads TGTGCCAGCAGTTACCAGATACCGGGACAGGGGGCGCGTGGAAACACCATATATTTT.

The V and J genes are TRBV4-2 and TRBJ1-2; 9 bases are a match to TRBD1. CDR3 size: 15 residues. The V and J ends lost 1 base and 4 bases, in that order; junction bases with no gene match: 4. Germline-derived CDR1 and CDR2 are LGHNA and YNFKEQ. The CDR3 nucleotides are TGTGCCAGCAGCCAAGCCGGGACAGGGCCCTATGGCTACACCTTC. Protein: CASSQAGTGPYGYTF.

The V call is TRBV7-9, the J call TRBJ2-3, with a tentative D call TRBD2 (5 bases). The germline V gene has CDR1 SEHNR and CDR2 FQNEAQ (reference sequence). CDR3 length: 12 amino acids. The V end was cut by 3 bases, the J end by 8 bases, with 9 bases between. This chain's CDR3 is CASSFLRGTQYF. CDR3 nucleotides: TGTGCCAGCAGCTTCCTTCGGGGTACGCAGTATTTT.

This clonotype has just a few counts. In nucleotides, the CDR3 is TGTGCCAGCAGCTCGACAGGGGATCCCTACAATGAGCAGTTCTTC. This gives the protein CASSSTGDPYNEQFF. The genes are TRBV7-9 and TRBJ2-1; 8 bases line up with TRBD1. Trimming took 4 bases from V and 2 from J; bases not matched to a gene: 4. From germline, CDR1 is SEHNR and CDR2 FQNEAQ (reference sequence). This CDR3 region has 15 residues. The full variable domain, its missing parts supplied by reference TRBV7-9 and TRBJ2-1, is DTGVSQNPRHKITKRGQNVTFRCDPISEHNRLYWYRQTLGQGPEFLTYFQNEAQLEKSRLLSDRFSAERPKGSFSTLEIQRTEQGDSAMYLCASSSTGDPYNEQFFGPGTRLTVL.

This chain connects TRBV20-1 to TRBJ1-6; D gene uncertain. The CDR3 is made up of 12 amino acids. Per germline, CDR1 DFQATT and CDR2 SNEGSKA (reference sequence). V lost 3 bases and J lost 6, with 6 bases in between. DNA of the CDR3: TGCAGTGCTAGGCTCAGTAATTCACCCCTCCACTTT. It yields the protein CSARLSNSPLHF.

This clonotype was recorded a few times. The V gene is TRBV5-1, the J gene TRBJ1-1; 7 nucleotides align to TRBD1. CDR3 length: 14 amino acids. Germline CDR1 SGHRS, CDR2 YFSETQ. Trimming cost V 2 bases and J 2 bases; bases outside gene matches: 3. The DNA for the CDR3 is TGCGCCAGCAGCTTCGACAGGGCCAACACTGAAGCTTTCTTT. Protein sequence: CASSFDRANTEAFF.

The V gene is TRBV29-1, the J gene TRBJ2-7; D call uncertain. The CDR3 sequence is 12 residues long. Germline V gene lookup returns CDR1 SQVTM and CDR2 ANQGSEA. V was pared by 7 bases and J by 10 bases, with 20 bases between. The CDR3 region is CSAVGVGFVQYF. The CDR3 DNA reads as TGCAGCGCGGTCGGCGTGGGCTTTGTCCAGTACTTC.

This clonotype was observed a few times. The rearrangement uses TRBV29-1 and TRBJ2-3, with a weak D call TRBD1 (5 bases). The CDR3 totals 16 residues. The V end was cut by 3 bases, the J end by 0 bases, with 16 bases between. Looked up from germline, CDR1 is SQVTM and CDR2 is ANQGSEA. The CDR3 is CSVEGRSRRSTDTQYF. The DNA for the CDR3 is TGCAGCGTTGAGGGGCGAAGCCGTCGGAGCACAGATACGCAGTATTTT.

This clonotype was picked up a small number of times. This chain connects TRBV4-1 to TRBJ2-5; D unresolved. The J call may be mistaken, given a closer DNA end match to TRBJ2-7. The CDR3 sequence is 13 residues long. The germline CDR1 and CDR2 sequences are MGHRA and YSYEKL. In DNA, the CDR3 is TGCGCCAGCAGCCTCACCCCACCCTACGAGCAGTACTTC. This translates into CASSLTPPYEQYF.

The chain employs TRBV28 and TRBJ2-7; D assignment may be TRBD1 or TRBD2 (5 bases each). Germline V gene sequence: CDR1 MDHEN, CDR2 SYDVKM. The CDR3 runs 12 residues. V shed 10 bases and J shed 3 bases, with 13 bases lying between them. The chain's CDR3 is CATNSGGYEQYF. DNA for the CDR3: TGTGCCACCAACTCTGGGGGCTACGAGCAGTACTTC.

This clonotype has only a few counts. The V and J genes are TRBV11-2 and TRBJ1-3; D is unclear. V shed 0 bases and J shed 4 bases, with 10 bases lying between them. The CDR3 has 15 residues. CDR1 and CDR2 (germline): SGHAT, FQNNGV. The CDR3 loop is CASSLDGRPGNTIYF. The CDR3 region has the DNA TGTGCCAGCAGCTTAGATGGCAGGCCCGGAAACACCATATATTTT.

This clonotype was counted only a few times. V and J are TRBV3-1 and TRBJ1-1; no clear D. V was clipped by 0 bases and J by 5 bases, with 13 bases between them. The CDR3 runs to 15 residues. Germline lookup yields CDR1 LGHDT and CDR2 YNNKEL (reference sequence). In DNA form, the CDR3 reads TGTGCCAGCAGCCAAGATCCCAGCCCGGGGACTGAAGCTTTCTTT. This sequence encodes CASSQDPSPGTEAFF.

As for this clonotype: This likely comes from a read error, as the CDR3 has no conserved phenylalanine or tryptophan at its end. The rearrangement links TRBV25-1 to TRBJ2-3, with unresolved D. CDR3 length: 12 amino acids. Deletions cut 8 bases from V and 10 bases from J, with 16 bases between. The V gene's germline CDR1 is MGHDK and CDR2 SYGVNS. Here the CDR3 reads CASPTLVKPQYL. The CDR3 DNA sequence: TGTGCCAGCCCGACCTTAGTAAAACCGCAGTATCTT.

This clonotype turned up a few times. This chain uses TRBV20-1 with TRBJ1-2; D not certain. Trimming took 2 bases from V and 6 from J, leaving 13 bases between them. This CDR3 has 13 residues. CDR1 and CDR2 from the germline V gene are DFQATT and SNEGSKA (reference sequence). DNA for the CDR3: TGCAGTGCTAGACGAATATCAATCGATGGCTACACCTTC. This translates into CSARRISIDGYTF.

CDR3 bases: TGTGCCAGCAGTCTTATAACCCTGAACACTGAAGCTTTCTTT. It specifies CASSLITLNTEAFF. This chain links TRBV12-3 or TRBV12-4 with TRBJ1-1, with unresolved D. The CDR3 has 14 amino acids. Trimming left V 5 bases short and J 0 bases short, with 10 bases between.

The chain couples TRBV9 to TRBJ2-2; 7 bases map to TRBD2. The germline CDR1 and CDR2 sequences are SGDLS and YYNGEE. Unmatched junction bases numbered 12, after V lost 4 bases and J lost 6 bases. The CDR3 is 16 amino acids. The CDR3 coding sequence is TGTGCCAGCAGCCATGGGGGAGGGCCTCTTCCCGGGGAGCTGTTTTTT. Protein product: CASSHGGGPLPGELFF.

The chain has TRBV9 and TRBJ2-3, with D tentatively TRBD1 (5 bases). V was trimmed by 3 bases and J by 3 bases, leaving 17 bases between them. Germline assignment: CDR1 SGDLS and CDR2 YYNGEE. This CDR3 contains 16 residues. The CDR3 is CASSGVRGRATDTQYF. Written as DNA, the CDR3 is TGTGCCAGCAGCGGCGTAAGAGGCAGGGCGACAGATACGCAGTATTTT.

The CDR3 loop reads CASSAGAGGPYNEQFF. The DNA for the CDR3 is TGTGCCAGCAGCGCAGGGGCGGGAGGTCCCTACAATGAGCAGTTCTTC. This chain connects TRBV9 to TRBJ2-1, with 8 nucleotides matching TRBD2. The CDR3 spans 16 residues. Trimming at V came to 3 bases and at J to 2 bases, leaving 7 bases not matched to a gene. Per the germline V gene, CDR1 is SGDLS and CDR2 is YYNGEE.

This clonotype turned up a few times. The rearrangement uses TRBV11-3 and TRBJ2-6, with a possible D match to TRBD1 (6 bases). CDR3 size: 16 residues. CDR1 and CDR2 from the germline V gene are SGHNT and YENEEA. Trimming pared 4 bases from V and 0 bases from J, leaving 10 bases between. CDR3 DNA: TGTGCCAGCAGCTCTGGACAGCTCTCTGGGGCCAACGTCCTGACTTTC. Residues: CASSSGQLSGANVLTF.

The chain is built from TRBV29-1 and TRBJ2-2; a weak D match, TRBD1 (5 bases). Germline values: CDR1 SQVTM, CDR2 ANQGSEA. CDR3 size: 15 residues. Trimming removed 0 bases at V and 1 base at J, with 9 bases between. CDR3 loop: CSVEDPGQNTGELFF. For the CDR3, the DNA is TGCAGCGTTGAAGATCCAGGGCAGAACACCGGGGAGCTGTTTTTT.

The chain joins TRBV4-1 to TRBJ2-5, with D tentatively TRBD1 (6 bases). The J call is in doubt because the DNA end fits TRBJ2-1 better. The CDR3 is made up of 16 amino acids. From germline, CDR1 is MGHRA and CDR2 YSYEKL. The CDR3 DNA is TGCGCCAGCAGCCAAGTGGGTGGGGGCGCTGAGAATGAGCAGTTCTTC. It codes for CASSQVGGGAENEQFF.

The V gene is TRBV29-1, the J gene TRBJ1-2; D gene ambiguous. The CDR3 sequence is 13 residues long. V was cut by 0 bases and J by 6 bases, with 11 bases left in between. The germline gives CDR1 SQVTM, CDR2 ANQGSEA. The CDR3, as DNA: TGCAGCGTTGAAGACGGTTCGGTGGATGGCTACACCTTC. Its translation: CSVEDGSVDGYTF. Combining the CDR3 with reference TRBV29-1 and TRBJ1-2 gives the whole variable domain SAVISQKPSRDICQRGTSLTIQCQVDSQVTMMFWYRQQPGQSLTLIATANQGSEATYESGFVIDKFPISRPNLTFSTLTVSNMSPEDSSIYLCSVEDGSVDGYTFGSGTRLTVV.